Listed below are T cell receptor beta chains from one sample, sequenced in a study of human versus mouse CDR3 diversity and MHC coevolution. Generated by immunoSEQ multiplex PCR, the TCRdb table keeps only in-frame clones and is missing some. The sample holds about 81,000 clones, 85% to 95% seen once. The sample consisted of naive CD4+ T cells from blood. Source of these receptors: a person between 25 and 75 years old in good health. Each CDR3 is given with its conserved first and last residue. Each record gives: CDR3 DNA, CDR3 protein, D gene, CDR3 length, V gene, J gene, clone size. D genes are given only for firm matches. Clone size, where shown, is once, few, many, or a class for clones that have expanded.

DNA: TGTGCCAGCAGCGTCGTCGGGGGGGGCGCTGAAGCTTTCTTT
CDR3: CASSVVGGGAEAFF
D: .
length: 14
V: TRBV9
J: TRBJ1-1
size: .

DNA: TGCGCCAGCAGCCAAGATCGCGGGGGAAGCACAGATACGCAGTATTTT
CDR3: CASSQDRGGSTDTQYF
D: TRBD2
length: 16
V: TRBV4-3
J: TRBJ2-3
size: .

DNA: TGCGCCAGCAGCTTTCAGGGGGATACTGAAGCTTTCTTT
CDR3: CASSFQGDTEAFF
D: TRBD1
length: 13
V: TRBV5-1
J: TRBJ1-1
size: .

DNA: TGTGCCAGCAGCCACCTACAGGGGGCAGGGAACACTGAAGCTTTCTTT
CDR3: CASSHLQGAGNTEAFF
D: TRBD1
length: 16
V: TRBV4-2
J: TRBJ1-1
size: .

DNA: TGTGCCAGCAGCAAACTAGCGGGAGGGCCCCTTACGCACGAGCAGTACTTC
CDR3: CASSKLAGGPLTHEQYF
D: TRBD2
length: 17
V: TRBV7-6
J: TRBJ2-7
size: .

DNA: TGTGCCAGCAGTGACGGGACAGGGTATGGCTACACCTTC
CDR3: CASSDGTGYGYTF
D: TRBD1
length: 13
V: TRBV7-9
J: TRBJ1-2
size: .

DNA: TGTGCCAGCAGTTCTTTCACTAGGCTCCTCCACTTT
CDR3: CASSSFTRLLHF
D: .
length: 12
V: TRBV27
J: TRBJ1-6
size: .

DNA: TGCGCCAGCCGCCTTTCTAACAGGAACACTGAAGCTTTCTTT
CDR3: CASRLSNRNTEAFF
D: .
length: 14
V: TRBV5-1
J: TRBJ1-1
size: once

DNA: TGTGCCAGCAGCCGGCCGGGACAGGGGGTCTACGAGCAGTACTTC
CDR3: CASSRPGQGVYEQYF
D: TRBD1
length: 15
V: TRBV7-2
J: TRBJ2-7
size: .

DNA: TGTGCCATCTCCCCCGGGGAAACCAGCTCACCCCTCCACTTT
CDR3: CAISPGETSSPLHF
D: .
length: 14
V: TRBV10-3
J: TRBJ1-6
size: .

DNA: TGTGCCAGCAGCCGACAGGGGCCCATGAACACTGAAGCTTTCTTT
CDR3: CASSRQGPMNTEAFF
D: TRBD1
length: 15
V: TRBV6-5
J: TRBJ1-1
size: .

DNA: TGCGCCAGCAGCTTGCTAGGACAGGGGAGGTACGAGCAGTACTTC
CDR3: CASSLLGQGRYEQYF
D: TRBD1
length: 15
V: TRBV5-1
J: TRBJ2-7
size: once

DNA: TGTGCCAGCAAAAGGGGGCTGGGTCCTGGCGAGCAGTACTTC
CDR3: CASKRGLGPGEQYF
D: TRBD1
length: 14
V: TRBV6-5
J: TRBJ2-7
size: .

DNA: TGTGCCAGCAGTCCGGACAGGGTGGATGAAAAACTGTTTTTT
CDR3: CASSPDRVDEKLFF
D: TRBD1
length: 14
V: TRBV6-5
J: TRBJ1-4
size: .

DNA: TGTGCCAGTAGTCGAAGGACGGGACAGGGGACTACCGGGGAGCTGTTTTTT
CDR3: CASSRRTGQGTTGELFF
D: TRBD1
length: 17
V: TRBV19
J: TRBJ2-2
size: .

DNA: TGTGCCAGCAGTTCGTACCTAGCGGGTACAGATACGCAGTATTTT
CDR3: CASSSYLAGTDTQYF
D: TRBD2
length: 15
V: TRBV27
J: TRBJ2-3
size: .

DNA: TGTGCCAGCTCACCGGGCCCGGCCCGCTCTGGAAACACCATATATTTT
CDR3: CASSPGPARSGNTIYF
D: .
length: 16
V: TRBV18
J: TRBJ1-3
size: .

DNA: TGTGCCAGCAGCTTAAACGGACTTAGAGAGTACTTC
CDR3: CASSLNGLREYF
D: .
length: 12
V: TRBV11-2
J: TRBJ2-7
size: .

DNA: TGTGCCAGCAGCTTTGGAGCGGTTAACACTGAAGCTTTCTTT
CDR3: CASSFGAVNTEAFF
D: .
length: 14
V: TRBV7-9
J: TRBJ1-1
size: .

DNA: TGTGCCAGCAGCTTGGTGCCGGGGGGGCCGAATGAGCAGTTCTTC
CDR3: CASSLVPGGPNEQFF
D: TRBD2
length: 15
V: TRBV5-4
J: TRBJ2-1
size: .

DNA: TGTGCCAGCAGCCCCCGACTAGCGGGAGAGTTTGAGCAGTTCTTC
CDR3: CASSPRLAGEFEQFF
D: TRBD2
length: 15
V: TRBV11-2
J: TRBJ2-1
size: few

DNA: TGTGCCAGCAGCGCGGACAGGGAATACGAGCAGTACTTC
CDR3: CASSADREYEQYF
D: TRBD1
length: 13
V: TRBV7-9
J: TRBJ2-7
size: once

DNA: TGTGCCAGCAGTCCATCCAGGGGGGAGAGGCAGCCCCAGCATTTT
CDR3: CASSPSRGERQPQHF
D: TRBD1
length: 15
V: TRBV6-5
J: TRBJ1-5
size: .

DNA: TGTGCCAGCAGCCAAGTCCAGGAGGTGGGAGAAAAACTGTTTTTT
CDR3: CASSQVQEVGEKLFF
D: .
length: 15
V: TRBV4-2
J: TRBJ1-4
size: .

DNA: TGTGCCAGCAGCGTAGATACAGCTACAGATACGCAGTATTTT
CDR3: CASSVDTATDTQYF
D: .
length: 14
V: TRBV9
J: TRBJ2-3
size: .

DNA: TGTGCCAGCTCACCACCGGGACAGGGGTCTAACTATGGCTACACCTTC
CDR3: CASSPPGQGSNYGYTF
D: TRBD1
length: 16
V: TRBV18
J: TRBJ1-2
size: .

DNA: TGTGCCAGCAGCTTTACAGGGGGAGGCGAGCAGTACTTC
CDR3: CASSFTGGGEQYF
D: TRBD1
length: 13
V: TRBV7-3
J: TRBJ2-7
size: .

DNA: TGTGCCAGTAGTATAAGGGAGGACGAGCAGTACTTC
CDR3: CASSIREDEQYF
D: .
length: 12
V: TRBV19
J: TRBJ2-7
size: .

DNA: TGTGCCAGCAGCTCACAAACAGGCGAAAAACTGTTTTTT
CDR3: CASSSQTGEKLFF
D: .
length: 13
V: TRBV7-9
J: TRBJ1-4
size: .

DNA: TGTGCCAGCAGCGGAGCGGGAGGGAGCACAGATACGCAGTATTTT
CDR3: CASSGAGGSTDTQYF
D: TRBD2
length: 15
V: TRBV11-2
J: TRBJ2-3
size: .

DNA: TGTGCCAGCTCACCACCTAACGGGGTCGGCGATGAGCAGTTCTTC
CDR3: CASSPPNGVGDEQFF
D: .
length: 15
V: TRBV18
J: TRBJ2-1
size: once

DNA: TGTGCCAGCAGCCCGGGGGGGGGAACCTACGAGCAGTACTTC
CDR3: CASSPGGGTYEQYF
D: TRBD2
length: 14
V: TRBV25-1
J: TRBJ2-7
size: .

DNA: TGTGCCAGCTCACCCCCCGGACAGGGATACGAGCAGTACTTC
CDR3: CASSPPGQGYEQYF
D: TRBD1
length: 14
V: TRBV18
J: TRBJ2-7
size: .

DNA: TGTGCCAGCAGTTACTCGGGCGGGAACCAGTACTTC
CDR3: CASSYSGGNQYF
D: .
length: 12
V: TRBV6-5
J: TRBJ2-7
size: once

DNA: TGTGCCAGCAGTCCCGGGACACCGATACCCTCTGGAAACACCATATATTTT
CDR3: CASSPGTPIPSGNTIYF
D: .
length: 17
V: TRBV7-2
J: TRBJ1-3
size: .

DNA: TGCGCCAGCAAGACGACAGGGTTGACTGAAGCTTTCTTT
CDR3: CASKTTGLTEAFF
D: TRBD1
length: 13
V: TRBV5-1
J: TRBJ1-1
size: .

DNA: TGTGCCAGCAGCGTAGACAGTAACTATGGCTACACCTTC
CDR3: CASSVDSNYGYTF
D: .
length: 13
V: TRBV9
J: TRBJ1-2
size: .

DNA: TGTGCCAGCAGCTTACAGGGAACAGATACGCAGTATTTT
CDR3: CASSLQGTDTQYF
D: .
length: 13
V: TRBV5-8
J: TRBJ2-3
size: .

DNA: TGCAGCGTTGTGTGGGCCCAGACCCAGTACTTC
CDR3: CSVVWAQTQYF
D: .
length: 11
V: TRBV29-1
J: TRBJ2-5
size: .

DNA: TGTGCCTGGACGGGCGGGGGCGTAAATCAGCCCCAGCATTTT
CDR3: CAWTGGGVNQPQHF
D: .
length: 14
V: TRBV30
J: TRBJ1-5
size: .

DNA: TGTGCCAGTAAACAGGGGCCGGGAAATGAAAAACTGTTTTTT
CDR3: CASKQGPGNEKLFF
D: TRBD1
length: 14
V: TRBV19
J: TRBJ1-4
size: .

DNA: TGTGCCAGTAGTGGAGGGGCAACTAATGAAAAACTGTTTTTT
CDR3: CASSGGATNEKLFF
D: .
length: 14
V: TRBV19
J: TRBJ1-4
size: few

DNA: TGTGCCAGCAGCTTAGACGCTTTAGCGGGGCACAATGAGCAGTTCTTC
CDR3: CASSLDALAGHNEQFF
D: TRBD2
length: 16
V: TRBV7-9
J: TRBJ2-1
size: .

DNA: TGTGCCAGTAGTATAGATCTTGGGGGGTCCTATAATTCACCCCTCCACTTT
CDR3: CASSIDLGGSYNSPLHF
D: .
length: 17
V: TRBV19
J: TRBJ1-6
size: .

DNA: TGTGCCAGCACCAGAACGAGGATAACTAACTATGGCTACACCTTC
CDR3: CASTRTRITNYGYTF
D: .
length: 15
V: TRBV6-1
J: TRBJ1-2
size: .

DNA: TGTGCCTGGAGTGCTGCAGGGGGCACTGAAGCTTTCTTT
CDR3: CAWSAAGGTEAFF
D: TRBD1
length: 13
V: TRBV30
J: TRBJ1-1
size: .